This paragraph reports one T cell receptor beta chain. It has no known antigen specificity. Nothing much larger sits one base from this clone, and base qualities are not available. The time point tag for this specimen amounts to: baseline before oral tofacitinib. Lesional scalp punch biopsies and peripheral blood were obtained from alopecia areata patients. PBMCs were isolated by density centrifugation and stained for CD3, CD4 and CD8, after which CD4+ and CD8+ T cells were sorted on a FACSAria. The library was prepared using the immunoSEQ multiplex PCR assay. For TCR sequencing, RNA was extracted from every sample and reverse transcribed into cDNA to serve as template. First-strand cDNA was synthesized with SuperScript III using a 2:1 mix of oligo-dT and random hexamers. A synthetic immune receptor repertoire was used to measure amplification bias, and any remaining bias was corrected computationally. The study's own analysis went as follows. Raw reads were preprocessed for error removal, and CDR3 was defined according to IMGT conventions as running from the conserved cysteine to phenylalanine. Clonality was computed by normalizing Shannon entropy by log2 of the number of productive unique TCRs and subtracting the result from 1. CD4 or CD8 identity of scalp clones was inferred by cross-referencing scalp TCRbeta sequences with sorted blood CD4 and CD8 repertoires. In its TCRdb copy, this immuneACCESS table keeps in-frame sequences only and misses some clones. Where compared with another copy, unresolved V genes explain less than half of these, and the others have no known cause. Clone size and V and J calls were adopted from that table, with D and trimming inferred from the DNA. A total of some 180,000 clones appear in this sample, roughly 63% of them only once. The top ten clonotypes cover 1.5% to 2% of the sample.

The CDR3 holds 13 amino acids from the cysteine to the phenylalanine. The entry retains the CDR3 DNA only, 39 bases that are in frame from base 1. V is cut by 6 bases and J by 2 bases, and the space between the germline ends is 8 bases. CDR1 and CDR2 (LGHNT, FRNRAP) derive from the germline V gene. This record belongs to a study of CD8+ T cells in alopecia areata listed by TCRdb under 2018. About the investigation overall: Treated patients were enrolled in an open-label pilot trial of oral tofacitinib at 5 to 10 mg twice daily for moderate-to-severe alopecia areata. Patients received tofacitinib for 6 to 18 months and were then followed off drug for 6 months to check for delayed response and recurrence. High-throughput TCRbeta sequencing was used to examine T cell clonal expansion in alopecia areata in both the C3H/HeJ mouse model and human patients. On the human side, TCRbeta sequencing was run on scalp tissue and on sorted CD4+ and CD8+ peripheral blood T cells from healthy controls and from alopecia areata patients with either patchy or totalis/universalis disease. Biopsies were taken from tofacitinib-treated patients at baseline and at 4 and 24 weeks of treatment, and a later scalp biopsy was taken in several of the tofacitinib-treated patients. Scalp clonality was compared across normal scalp (n=4), patchy alopecia areata scalp (n=8), and alopecia totalis/universalis scalp (n=8). RNA came from the PAXgene miRNA kit for fixed scalp, the miRNeasy kit for PBMCs, and the RNeasy kit for mouse skin. Amplification of TCRbeta CDR3 regions was done by immunoSEQ multiplex PCR using 35 Vbeta forward primers and 13 Jbeta reverse primers.

The paper as a whole reports these results and caveats: Compared with mice, TCR sequences shared between patients were less clear, possibly partly because of HLA diversity across the patient population. Unlike mouse skin, which is dominated by gammadelta T cells, normal human skin has resident alphabeta T cells that are also sequenced, and this complicates analysis of the scalp TCR repertoire. Higher clonality and more expanded CD8+ clones were observed in lesional scalp than in normal scalp, particularly in alopecia totalis/universalis, a finding suggestive of antigenic drive.

This sequence originates from a human donor with alopecia areata. Sample: CD4+ T cells sorted from blood, taken at week 0. The sequence joins TRBV12-5 to TRBJ1-5; no D gene can be assigned with confidence. The CDR3 has the sequence CASGEGGNQPQHF. The DNA is TGTGCTAGTGGGGAAGGTGGCAATCAGCCCCAGCATTTT. Supplemented by the reference TRBV12-5 and TRBJ1-5 proteins around the CDR3, the complete variable domain is DARVTQTPRHKVTEMGQEVTMRCQPILGHNTVFWYRQTMMQGLELLAYFRNRAPLDDSGMPKDRFSAEMPDATLATLKIQPSEPRDSAVYFCASGEGGNQPQHFGDGTRLSIL.